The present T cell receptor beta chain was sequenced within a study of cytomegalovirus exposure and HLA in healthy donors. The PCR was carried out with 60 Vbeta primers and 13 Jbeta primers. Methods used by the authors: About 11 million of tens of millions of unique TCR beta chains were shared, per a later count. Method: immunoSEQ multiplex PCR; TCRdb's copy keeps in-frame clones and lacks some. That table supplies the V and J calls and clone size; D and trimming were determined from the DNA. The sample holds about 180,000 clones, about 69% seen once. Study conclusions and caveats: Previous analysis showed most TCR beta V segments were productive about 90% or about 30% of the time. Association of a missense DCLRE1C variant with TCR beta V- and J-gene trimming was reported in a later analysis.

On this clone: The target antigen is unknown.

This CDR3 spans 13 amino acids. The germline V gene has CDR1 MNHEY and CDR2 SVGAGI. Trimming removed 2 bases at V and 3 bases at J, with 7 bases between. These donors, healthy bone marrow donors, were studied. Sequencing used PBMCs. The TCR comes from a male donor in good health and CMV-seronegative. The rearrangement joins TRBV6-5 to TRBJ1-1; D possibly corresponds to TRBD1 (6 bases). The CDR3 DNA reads TGTGCCAGCAGTTACGGACAGTACACTGAAGCTTTCTTT. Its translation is CASSYGQYTEAFF.